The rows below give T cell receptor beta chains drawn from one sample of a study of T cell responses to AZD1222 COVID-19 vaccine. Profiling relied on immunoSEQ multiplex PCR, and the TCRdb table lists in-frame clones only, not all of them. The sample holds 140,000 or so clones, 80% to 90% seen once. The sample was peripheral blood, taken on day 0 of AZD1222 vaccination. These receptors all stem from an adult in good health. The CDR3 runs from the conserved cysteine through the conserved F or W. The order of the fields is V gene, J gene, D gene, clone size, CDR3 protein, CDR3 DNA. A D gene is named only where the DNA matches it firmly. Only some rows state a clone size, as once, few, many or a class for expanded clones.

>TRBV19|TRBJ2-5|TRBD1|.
CASSYRGRETQYF
TGTGCCAGTAGTTACAGGGGTAGAGAGACCCAGTACTTC
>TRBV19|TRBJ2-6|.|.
CASSTQDSGANVLTF
TGTGCCAGTAGTACCCAAGACTCCGGGGCCAACGTCCTGACTTTC
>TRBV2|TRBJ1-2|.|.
CASRSDTLYTF
TGTGCCAGCAGAAGTGACACCCTCTACACCTTC
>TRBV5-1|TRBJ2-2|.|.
CASSLDGLNTGELFF
TGCGCCAGCAGCTTGGACGGTTTAAACACCGGGGAGCTGTTTTTT
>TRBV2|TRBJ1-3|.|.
CASREALSGNTIYF
TGTGCCAGCAGGGAAGCCCTCTCTGGAAACACCATATATTTT
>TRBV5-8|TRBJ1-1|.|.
CASSLPQGRVAEAFF
TGTGCCAGCAGCTTACCACAGGGTCGCGTCGCTGAAGCTTTCTTT
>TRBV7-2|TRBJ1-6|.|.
CASYRGLNSPLHF
TGTGCCAGCTACAGAGGCCTTAATTCACCCCTCCACTTT
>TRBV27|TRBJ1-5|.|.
CASSADRNQPQHF
TGTGCCAGCAGTGCGGACCGGAATCAGCCCCAGCATTTT
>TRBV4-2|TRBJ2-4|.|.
CASSQDIALDIQYF
TGTGCCAGCAGCCAAGATATTGCATTAGACATTCAGTACTTC
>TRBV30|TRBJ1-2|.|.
CAWGSNYGYTF
TGTGCCTGGGGCAGCAACTATGGCTACACCTTC
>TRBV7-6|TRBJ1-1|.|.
CASSLAQGARAEAFF
TGTGCCAGCAGCTTAGCTCAGGGCGCGAGGGCTGAAGCTTTCTTT
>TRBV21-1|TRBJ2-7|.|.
CASSPHRGDYEQYF
TGTGCCAGCAGCCCCCACAGGGGAGACTACGAGCAGTACTTC
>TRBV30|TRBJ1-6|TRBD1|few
CAWGTGRGSPLHF
TGTGCCTGGGGGACAGGCCGAGGTTCACCCCTCCACTTT
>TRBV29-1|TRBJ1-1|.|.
CSVVRGGTEAFF
TGCAGCGTTGTAAGGGGAGGCACTGAAGCTTTCTTT
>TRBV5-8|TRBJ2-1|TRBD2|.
CASSLARLAGGNEQFF
TGTGCCAGCAGCTTGGCCAGGCTAGCGGGAGGGAATGAGCAGTTCTTC
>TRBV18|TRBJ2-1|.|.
CASSPPGGLYNEQFF
TGTGCCAGCTCACCGCCAGGCGGACTGTACAATGAGCAGTTCTTC
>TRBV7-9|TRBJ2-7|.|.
CASSMGGGEQYF
TGTGCCAGCAGCATGGGAGGGGGCGAGCAGTACTTC
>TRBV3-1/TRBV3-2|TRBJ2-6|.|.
CASSHGQKTSGANVLTF
TGTGCCAGCAGCCACGGACAGAAGACCTCTGGGGCCAACGTCCTGACTTTC
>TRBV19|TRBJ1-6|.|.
CASSDRNSPLHF
TGTGCCAGTAGTGACCGAAATTCACCCCTCCACTTT
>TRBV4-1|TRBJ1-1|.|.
CASGPVVSRSGGVGTEAFF
TGCGCCAGCGGACCAGTTGTGTCTCGTTCGGGGGGCGTCGGGACTGAAGCTTTCTTT
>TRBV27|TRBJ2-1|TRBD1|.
CASSRGQIYNEQFF
TGTGCCAGCAGTAGGGGACAGATCTACAATGAGCAGTTCTTC
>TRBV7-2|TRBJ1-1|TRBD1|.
CASSLGGQGGTEAFF
TGTGCCAGCAGCTTAGGTGGACAGGGGGGCACTGAAGCTTTCTTT
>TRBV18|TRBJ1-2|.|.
CASSRSLVYGYTF
TGTGCCAGCTCACGTTCCCTAGTTTATGGCTACACCTTC
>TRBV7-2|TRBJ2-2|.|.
CASSFPRELFF
TGTGCCAGCAGCTTTCCCCGGGAGCTGTTTTTT
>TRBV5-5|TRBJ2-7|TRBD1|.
CASRVGTGTYEQYF
TGTGCCAGCAGGGTCGGGACAGGTACCTACGAGCAGTACTTC
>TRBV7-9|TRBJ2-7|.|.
CASSLVASIYEQYF
TGTGCCAGCAGCTTAGTAGCTAGCATCTACGAGCAGTACTTC
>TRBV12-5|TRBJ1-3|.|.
CASGLATASGDNTGNTIYF
TGTGCTAGTGGTTTGGCCACTGCTTCGGGCGATAATACTGGAAACACCATATATTTT
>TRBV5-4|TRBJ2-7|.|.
CASSLDLYEQYF
TGTGCCAGCAGCTTGGACCTTTACGAGCAGTACTTC
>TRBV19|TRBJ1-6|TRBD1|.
CASSPGQGSSYNSPLHF
TGTGCCAGTAGCCCGGGACAGGGCAGCTCCTATAATTCACCCCTCCACTTT
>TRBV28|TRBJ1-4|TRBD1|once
CASSVLRDRNEKLFF
TGTGCCAGCAGTGTCCTCCGGGACAGGAATGAAAAACTGTTTTTT
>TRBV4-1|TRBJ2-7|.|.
CASSLRGGALSYEQYF
TGCGCCAGCAGCCTCAGGGGGGGTGCCCTCTCCTACGAGCAGTACTTC
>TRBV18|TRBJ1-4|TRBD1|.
CASSPTGVRTNEKLFF
TGTGCCAGCTCGCCCACAGGGGTGCGAACTAATGAAAAACTGTTTTTT
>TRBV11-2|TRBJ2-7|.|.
CASSPPGPGLGQYF
TGTGCCAGCAGCCCGCCGGGACCCGGATTGGGGCAGTACTTC
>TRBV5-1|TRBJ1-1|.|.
CASSLWAGLDTEAFF
TGCGCCAGCAGCTTGTGGGCAGGATTGGACACTGAAGCTTTCTTT
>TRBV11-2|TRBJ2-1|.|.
CASSLARNNEQFF
TGTGCCAGCAGCTTAGCCCGAAACAATGAGCAGTTCTTC
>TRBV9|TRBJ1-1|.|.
CASSASGQLNTEAFF
TGTGCCAGCAGCGCCTCCGGACAGTTAAACACTGAAGCTTTCTTT
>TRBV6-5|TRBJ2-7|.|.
CASSYTDGVKQYF
TGTGCCAGCAGTTACACCGACGGGGTTAAGCAGTACTTC
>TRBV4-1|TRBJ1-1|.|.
CASSREGRNTEAFF
TGCGCCAGCAGTCGGGAGGGACGGAACACTGAAGCTTTCTTT
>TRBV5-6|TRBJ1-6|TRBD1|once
CASSFWTGNYNSPLHF
TGTGCCAGCAGCTTTTGGACAGGGAACTATAATTCACCCCTCCACTTT
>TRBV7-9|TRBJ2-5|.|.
CASSLLGAETQYF
TGTGCCAGCAGCTTACTAGGGGCGGAGACCCAGTACTTC
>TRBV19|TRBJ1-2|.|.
CASSILGESNYGYTF
TGTGCCAGTAGTATACTGGGGGAAAGCAACTATGGCTACACCTTC